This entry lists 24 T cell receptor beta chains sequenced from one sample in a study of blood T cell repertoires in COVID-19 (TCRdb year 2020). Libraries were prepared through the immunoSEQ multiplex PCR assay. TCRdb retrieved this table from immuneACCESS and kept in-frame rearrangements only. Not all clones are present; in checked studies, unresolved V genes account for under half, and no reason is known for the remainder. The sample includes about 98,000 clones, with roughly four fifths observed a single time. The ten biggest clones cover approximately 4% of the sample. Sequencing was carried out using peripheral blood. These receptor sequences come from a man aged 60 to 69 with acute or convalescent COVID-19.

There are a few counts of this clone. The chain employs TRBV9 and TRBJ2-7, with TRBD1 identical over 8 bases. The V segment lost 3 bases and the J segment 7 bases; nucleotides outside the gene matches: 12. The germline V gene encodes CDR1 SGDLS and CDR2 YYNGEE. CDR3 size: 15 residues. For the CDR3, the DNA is TGTGCCAGCAGCGCTGGCCAGGGACAGGTCGGGGAGCAGTACTTC. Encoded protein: CASSAGQGQVGEQYF.

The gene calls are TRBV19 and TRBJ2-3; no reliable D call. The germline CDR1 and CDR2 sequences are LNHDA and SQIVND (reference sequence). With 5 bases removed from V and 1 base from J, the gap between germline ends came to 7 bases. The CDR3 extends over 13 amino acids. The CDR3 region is CASSSRGTDTQYF. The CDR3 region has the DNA TGTGCCAGTAGTTCCCGTGGCACAGATACGCAGTATTTT. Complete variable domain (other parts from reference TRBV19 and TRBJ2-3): DGGITQSPKYLFRKEGQNVTLSCEQNLNHDAMYWYRQDPGQGLRLIYYSQIVNDFQKGDIAEGYSVSREKKESFPLTVTSAQKNPTAFYLCASSSRGTDTQYFGPGTRLTVL.

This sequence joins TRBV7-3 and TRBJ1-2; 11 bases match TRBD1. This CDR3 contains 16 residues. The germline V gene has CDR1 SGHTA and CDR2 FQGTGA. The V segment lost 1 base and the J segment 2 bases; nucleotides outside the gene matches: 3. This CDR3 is CASSLMGQGVNYGYTF. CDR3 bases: TGTGCCAGCAGCTTAATGGGACAGGGGGTGAACTATGGCTACACCTTC.

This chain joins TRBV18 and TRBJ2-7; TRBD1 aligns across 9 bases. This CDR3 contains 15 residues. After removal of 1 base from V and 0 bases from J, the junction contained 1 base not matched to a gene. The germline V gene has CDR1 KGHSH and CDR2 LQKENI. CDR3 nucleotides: TGTGCCAGCTCACCACGGGGACAGGGCTCCTACGAGCAGTACGTC. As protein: CASSPRGQGSYEQYV.

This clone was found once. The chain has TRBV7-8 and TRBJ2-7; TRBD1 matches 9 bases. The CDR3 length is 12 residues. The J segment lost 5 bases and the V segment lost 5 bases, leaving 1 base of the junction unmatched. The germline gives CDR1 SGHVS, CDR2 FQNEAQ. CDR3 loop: CASSRDRDEQYV. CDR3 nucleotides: TGTGCCAGCAGCCGGGACAGGGACGAGCAGTACGTC.

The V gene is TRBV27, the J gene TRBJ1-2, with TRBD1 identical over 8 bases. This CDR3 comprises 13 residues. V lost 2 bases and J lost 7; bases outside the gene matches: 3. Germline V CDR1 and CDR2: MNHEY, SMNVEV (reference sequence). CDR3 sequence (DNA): TGTGCCAGCAGTTTACAGGGGGCCCGTGGCTACACCTTC. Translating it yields CASSLQGARGYTF.

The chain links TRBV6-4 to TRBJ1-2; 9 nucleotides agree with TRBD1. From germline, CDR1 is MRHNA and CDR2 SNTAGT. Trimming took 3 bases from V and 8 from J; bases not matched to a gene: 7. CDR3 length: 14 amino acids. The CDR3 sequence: CASSEGQGGVGYTF. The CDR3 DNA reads TGTGCCAGCAGTGAGGGACAGGGAGGAGTAGGCTACACCTTC.

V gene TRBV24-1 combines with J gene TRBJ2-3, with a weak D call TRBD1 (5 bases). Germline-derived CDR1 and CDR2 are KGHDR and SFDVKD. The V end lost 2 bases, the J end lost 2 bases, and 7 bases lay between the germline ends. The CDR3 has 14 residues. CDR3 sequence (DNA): TGTGCCACCAGTGATTCCAGGGCCACAGATACGCAGTATTTT. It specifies CATSDSRATDTQYF.

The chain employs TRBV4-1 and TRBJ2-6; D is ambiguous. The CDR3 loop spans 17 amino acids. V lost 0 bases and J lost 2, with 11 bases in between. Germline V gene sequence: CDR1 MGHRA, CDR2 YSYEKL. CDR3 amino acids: CASSQDSSVAGANVLTF. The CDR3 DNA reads TGCGCCAGCAGCCAAGATTCCTCGGTCGCTGGGGCCAACGTCCTGACTTTC.

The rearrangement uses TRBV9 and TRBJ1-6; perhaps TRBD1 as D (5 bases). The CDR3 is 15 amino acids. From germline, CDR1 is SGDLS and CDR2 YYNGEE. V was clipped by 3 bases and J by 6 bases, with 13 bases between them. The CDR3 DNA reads TGTGCCAGCAGCGACCGGGGGTACCGTAATTCACCCCTCCACTTT. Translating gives CASSDRGYRNSPLHF. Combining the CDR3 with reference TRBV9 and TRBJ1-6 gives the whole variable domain DSGVTQTPKHLITATGQRVTLRCSPRSGDLSVYWYQQSLDQGLQFLIQYYNGEERAKGNILERFSAQQFPDLHSELNLSSLELGDSALYFCASSDRGYRNSPLHFGNGTRLTVT.

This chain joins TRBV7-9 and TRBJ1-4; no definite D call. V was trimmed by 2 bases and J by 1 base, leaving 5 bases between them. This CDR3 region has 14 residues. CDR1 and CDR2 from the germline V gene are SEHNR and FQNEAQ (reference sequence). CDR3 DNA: TGTGCCAGCAGCTTAACAGTAACTAATGAAAAACTGTTTTTT. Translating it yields CASSLTVTNEKLFF. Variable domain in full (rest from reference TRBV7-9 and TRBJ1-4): DTGVSQNPRHKITKRGQNVTFRCDPISEHNRLYWYRQTLGQGPEFLTYFQNEAQLEKSRLLSDRFSAERPKGSFSTLEIQRTEQGDSAMYLCASSLTVTNEKLFFGSGTQLSVL.

The CDR3 region is CATSSPRTGASNQPQHF. The DNA for the CDR3 is TGTGCCACCAGCAGTCCCCGGACAGGGGCGAGCAATCAGCCCCAGCATTTT. The chain couples TRBV15 to TRBJ1-5, with TRBD1 identical over 9 bases. Germline-derived CDR1 and CDR2 are LNHNV and YYDKDF (reference sequence). The CDR3 is made up of 17 amino acids. The V segment lost 3 bases and the J segment 1 base; nucleotides outside the gene matches: 7.

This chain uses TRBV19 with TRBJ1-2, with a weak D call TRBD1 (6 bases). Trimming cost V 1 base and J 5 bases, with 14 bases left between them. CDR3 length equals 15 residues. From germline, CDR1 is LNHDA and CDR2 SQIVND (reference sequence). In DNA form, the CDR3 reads TGTGCCAGTAGTATAGGGCCCGGGGGGACATATGGCTACACCTTC. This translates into CASSIGPGGTYGYTF.

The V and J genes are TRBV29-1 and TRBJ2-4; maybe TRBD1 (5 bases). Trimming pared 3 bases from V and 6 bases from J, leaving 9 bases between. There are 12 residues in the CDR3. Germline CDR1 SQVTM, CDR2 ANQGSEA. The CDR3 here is CSVDLQGNIQYF. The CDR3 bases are TGCAGCGTTGATTTGCAGGGAAACATTCAGTACTTC.

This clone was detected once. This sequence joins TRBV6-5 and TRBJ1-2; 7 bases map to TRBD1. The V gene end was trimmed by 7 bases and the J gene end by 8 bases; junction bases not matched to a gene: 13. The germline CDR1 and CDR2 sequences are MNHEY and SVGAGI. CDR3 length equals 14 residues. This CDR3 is CASITRQGERGYTF. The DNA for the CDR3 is TGTGCCAGCATTACAAGGCAGGGGGAGAGAGGCTACACCTTC.

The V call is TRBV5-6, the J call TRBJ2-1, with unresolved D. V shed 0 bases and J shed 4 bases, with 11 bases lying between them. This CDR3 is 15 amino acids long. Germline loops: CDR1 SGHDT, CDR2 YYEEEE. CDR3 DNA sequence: TGTGCCAGCAGCTTGGCCGGCAGGCCGTACAATGAGCAGTTCTTC. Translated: CASSLAGRPYNEQFF. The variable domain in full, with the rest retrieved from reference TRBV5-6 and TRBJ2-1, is DAGVTQSPTHLIKTRGQQVTLRCSPKSGHDTVSWYQQALGQGPQFIFQYYEEEERQRGNFPDRFSGHQFPNYSSELNVNALLLGDSALYLCASSLAGRPYNEQFFGPGTRLTVL.

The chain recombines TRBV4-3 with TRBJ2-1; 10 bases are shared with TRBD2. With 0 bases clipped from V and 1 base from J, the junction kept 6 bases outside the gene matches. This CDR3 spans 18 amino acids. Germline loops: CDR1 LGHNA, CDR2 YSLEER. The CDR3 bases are TGCGCCAGCAGCCAAGAGGAGGTAGCGGGAGGTTCCTACAATGAGCAGTTCTTC. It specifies CASSQEEVAGGSYNEQFF.

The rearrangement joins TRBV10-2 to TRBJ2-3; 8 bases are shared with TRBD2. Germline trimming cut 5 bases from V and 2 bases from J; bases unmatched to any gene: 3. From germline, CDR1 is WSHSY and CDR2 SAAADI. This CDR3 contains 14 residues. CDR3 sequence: CASSLAGTTDTQYF. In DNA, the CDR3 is TGCGCCAGCAGTCTAGCGGGTACCACAGATACGCAGTATTTT.

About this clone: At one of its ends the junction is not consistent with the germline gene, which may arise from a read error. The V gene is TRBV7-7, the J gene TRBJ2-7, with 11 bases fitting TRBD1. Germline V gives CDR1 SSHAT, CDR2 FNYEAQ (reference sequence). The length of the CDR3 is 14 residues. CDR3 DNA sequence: TGTGCTAGCAGCTTGGGACAGGGGGTGTACGAGCAGTACTTC. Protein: CASSLGQGVYEQYF.

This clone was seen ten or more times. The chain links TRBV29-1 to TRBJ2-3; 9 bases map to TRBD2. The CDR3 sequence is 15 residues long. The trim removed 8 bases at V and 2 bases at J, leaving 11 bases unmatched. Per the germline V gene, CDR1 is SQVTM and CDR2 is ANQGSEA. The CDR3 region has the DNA TGCAGCATCCCTCCGACTAGCGGAATCACAGATACGCAGTATTTT. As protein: CSIPPTSGITDTQYF.

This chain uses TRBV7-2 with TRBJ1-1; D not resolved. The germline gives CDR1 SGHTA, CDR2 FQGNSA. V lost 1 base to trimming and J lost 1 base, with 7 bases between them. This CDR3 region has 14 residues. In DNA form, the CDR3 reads TGTGCCAGCAGCTTAGACCCAGGGAACACTGAAGCTTTCTTT. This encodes CASSLDPGNTEAFF.

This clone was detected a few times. CDR3 sequence: CASGLEGGFYEQYF. CDR3 sequence (DNA): TGTGCTAGTGGTTTGGAGGGGGGGTTCTACGAGCAGTACTTC. The genes are TRBV12-5 and TRBJ2-7; a possible D gene is TRBD2 (7 bases). CDR3 size: 14 residues. V dropped 1 base and J dropped 3 bases, with 10 bases sitting between them. CDR1 and CDR2 from the germline V gene are LGHNT and FRNRAP.

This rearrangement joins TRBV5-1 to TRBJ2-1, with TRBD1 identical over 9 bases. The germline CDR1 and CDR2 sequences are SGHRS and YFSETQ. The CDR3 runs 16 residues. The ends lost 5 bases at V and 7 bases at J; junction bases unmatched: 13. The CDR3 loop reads CASRFRGQGTLNEQFF. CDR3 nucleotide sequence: TGCGCCAGCAGATTCCGAGGACAGGGGACGTTGAATGAGCAGTTCTTC. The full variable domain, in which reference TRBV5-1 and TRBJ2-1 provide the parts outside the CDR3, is KAGVTQTPRYLIKTRGQQVTLSCSPISGHRSVSWYQQTPGQGLQFLFEYFSETQRNKGNFPGRFSGRQFSNSRSEMNVSTLELGDSALYLCASRFRGQGTLNEQFFGPGTRLTVL.

This chain's CDR3 is CATSESGVNYGYTF. The CDR3, as DNA: TGTGCCACCAGTGAGTCTGGAGTTAACTATGGCTACACCTTC. The J gene is TRBJ1-2, the V gene TRBV24-1; D unresolved. Between the trimmed V and J ends, which lost 4 bases and 1 base, there was a span of 9 bases. Germline loops: CDR1 KGHDR, CDR2 SFDVKD. CDR3 length: 14 residues.